A single sample gave rise to the 4 T cell receptor beta chains below, sequenced in a study of T cell changes during pregnancy in multiple sclerosis. Here immunoSEQ multiplex PCR was the method, and the copy in TCRdb shows in-frame clones only, minus some. Of tens of thousands of clones in the sample, roughly 92% were seen once. The material was peripheral blood, obtained after pregnancy. The source of these receptors is a female donor in good health, enrolled as a control in a pregnancy study.

The V and J genes are TRBV4-2 and TRBJ2-3; D not resolved. This CDR3 is 14 amino acids long. Looked up from germline, CDR1 is LGHNA and CDR2 is YNFKEQ. V gave up 4 bases and J gave up 0 bases, with 8 bases separating them. CDR3 amino acids: CASSPSGSTDTQYF. CDR3 DNA: TGTGCCAGCAGCCCTAGTGGAAGCACAGATACGCAGTATTTT.

In nucleotides, the CDR3 is TGTGCCAGCAGCCCCCCCTTTCCCCGGGACAGGGACCTAGATACGCAGTATTTT. Translation gives CASSPPFPRDRDLDTQYF. V usage is TRBV7-9 and J usage is TRBJ2-3, with 9 bases lining up with TRBD1. Germline-derived CDR1 and CDR2 are SEHNR and FQNEAQ (reference sequence). This CDR3 spans 18 amino acids. V gave up 5 bases and J gave up 5 bases; unmatched junction bases: 17. Supplemented by reference TRBV7-9 and TRBJ2-3, the full variable domain reads DTGVSQNPRHKITKRGQNVTFRCDPISEHNRLYWYRQTLGQGPEFLTYFQNEAQLEKSRLLSDRFSAERPKGSFSTLEIQRTEQGDSAMYLCASSPPFPRDRDLDTQYFGPGTRLTVL.

The V call is TRBV19, the J call TRBJ2-2; D not resolved. The CDR3 spans 13 residues. V was pared by 11 bases and J by 2 bases, with 12 bases between. Germline V gene data show CDR1 as LNHDA and CDR2 as SQIVND (reference sequence). CDR3: CASVGRNTGELFF. The CDR3 DNA reads as TGTGCCTCCGTCGGTCGAAACACCGGGGAGCTGTTTTTT.

The genes are TRBV27 and TRBJ2-7; TRBD1 aligns across 9 bases. V shed 5 bases and J 2 bases; nucleotides not matched to a gene: 19. Germline CDR1 and CDR2: MNHEY and SMNVEV (reference sequence). The CDR3 consists of 19 residues. In DNA, the CDR3 is TGTGCCAGCAGTCCAATCCAGCAGTTGGGGACAGGGATCACCTACGAGCAGTACTTC. Translation: CASSPIQQLGTGITYEQYF.